This T cell receptor (beta chain) stems from a study of T cell changes during pregnancy in multiple sclerosis. Profiling relied on immunoSEQ multiplex PCR, and the TCRdb table lists in-frame clones only, not all of them. Altogether about 61,000 clones are present, about 92% being singletons, with the ten largest covering 3.3%. The CDR3 spans 16 residues. Looked up from germline, CDR1 is LNHDA and CDR2 is SQIVND (reference sequence). With V trimmed by 9 bases and J by 4 bases, 17 bases remained unmatched. This chain links TRBV19 with TRBJ1-2; 7 bases are a match to TRBD1. This receptor was taken from a female donor in good health, enrolled as a control in a pregnancy study. Sequencing used peripheral blood, obtained in the first trimester of pregnancy. CDR3 nucleotide sequence: TGTGCCAGCCGAAGCCAGGCGGGACAGTTACTCTATGGCTACACCTTC. Translated, it gives CASRSQAGQLLYGYTF.